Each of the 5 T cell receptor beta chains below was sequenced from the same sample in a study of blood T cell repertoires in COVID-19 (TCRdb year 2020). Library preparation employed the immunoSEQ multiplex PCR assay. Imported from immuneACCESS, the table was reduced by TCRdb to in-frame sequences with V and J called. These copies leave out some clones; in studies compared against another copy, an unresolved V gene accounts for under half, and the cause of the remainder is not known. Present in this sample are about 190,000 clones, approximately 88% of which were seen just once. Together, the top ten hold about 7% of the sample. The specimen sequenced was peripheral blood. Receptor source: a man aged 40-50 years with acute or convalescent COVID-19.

The CDR3 sequence: CASSLGSGHYEQYF. The CDR3 DNA reads TGCGCCAGCAGCTTGGGGAGCGGTCACTACGAGCAGTACTTC. V and J are TRBV5-1 and TRBJ2-7, with D perhaps matching TRBD2 (5 bases). V lost 0 bases to trimming and J lost 3 bases, with 10 bases between them. This CDR3 spans 14 amino acids. CDR1 is SGHRS, CDR2 YFSETQ, per germline.

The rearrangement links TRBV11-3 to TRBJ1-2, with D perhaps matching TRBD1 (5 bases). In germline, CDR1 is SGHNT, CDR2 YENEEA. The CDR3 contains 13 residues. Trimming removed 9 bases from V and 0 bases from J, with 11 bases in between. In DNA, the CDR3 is TGTGCCAGACGAAAGGGGACTAACTATGGCTACACCTTC. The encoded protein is CARRKGTNYGYTF.

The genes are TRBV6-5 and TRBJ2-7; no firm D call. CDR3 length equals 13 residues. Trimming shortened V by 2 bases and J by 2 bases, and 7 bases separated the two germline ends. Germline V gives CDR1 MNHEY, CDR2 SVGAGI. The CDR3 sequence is CASSYRGTYEQYF. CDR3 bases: TGTGCCAGCAGTTACCGAGGCACCTACGAGCAGTACTTC.

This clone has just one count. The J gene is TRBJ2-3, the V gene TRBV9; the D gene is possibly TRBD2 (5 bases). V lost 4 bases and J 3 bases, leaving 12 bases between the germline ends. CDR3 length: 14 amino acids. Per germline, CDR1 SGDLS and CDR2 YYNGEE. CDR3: CASSPHPGTDTQYF. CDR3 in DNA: TGTGCCAGCAGCCCCCACCCGGGGACAGATACGCAGTATTTT.

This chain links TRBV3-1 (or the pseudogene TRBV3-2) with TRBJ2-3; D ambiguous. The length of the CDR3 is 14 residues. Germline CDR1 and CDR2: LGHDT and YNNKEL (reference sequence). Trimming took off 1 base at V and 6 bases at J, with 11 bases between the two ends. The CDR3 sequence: CASSQAYGWDTQYF. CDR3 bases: TGTGCCAGCAGCCAAGCTTACGGGTGGGATACGCAGTATTTT.